This T cell receptor (beta chain) was recovered during a study of OX40 agonist ivuxolimab in advanced cancers. Overall study: The dose-escalation cohort had hepatocellular carcinoma, melanoma, renal cell or head and neck cancer. The dose-escalation cohort was roughly 84% male, with a mean age of about 56 years, ranging roughly 23 to 90. Prior checkpoint blockade (anti-PD-1, anti-PD-L1 or anti-CTLA-4) was permitted; roughly 40% had it.

As to this clone: No antigen is known for it.

Assay: immunoSEQ multiplex PCR; the TCRdb copy retains only in-frame clones and omits some. The sample lists about 120,000 clones, 80% to 95% occurring once. Study observations and caveats: Averaging showed that CD8+ T cells had more expanded clones than CD4+ did.

The CDR3 length is 15 residues. From germline, CDR1 is SEHNR and CDR2 FQNEAQ (reference sequence). With 5 bases removed from V and 8 bases from J, the gap between germline ends came to 16 bases. The sequences come from CD4+ or CD8+ T cells sorted from blood, collected in a trial of the OX40 agonist ivuxolimab. This sequence originates from an adult with an advanced solid tumor such as melanoma, head and neck, liver or kidney cancer. The chain couples TRBV7-9 to TRBJ1-6; D unresolved. CDR3 sequence (DNA): TGTGCCAGCAGCCCGGTTGGGTCCCGTGATTCACCCCTCCACTTT. Translation: CASSPVGSRDSPLHF. The full variable domain, its missing parts supplied by reference TRBV7-9 and TRBJ1-6, is DTGVSQNPRHKITKRGQNVTFRCDPISEHNRLYWYRQTLGQGPEFLTYFQNEAQLEKSRLLSDRFSAERPKGSFSTLEIQRTEQGDSAMYLCASSPVGSRDSPLHFGNGTRLTVT.